This T cell receptor beta chain was obtained from a study of graft-versus-host responses after intestinal transplantation. Looking at the study overall: Anti-thymocyte globulin served as induction for all recipients, who then took tacrolimus and steroids for about three years.

Germline V lookup: CDR1 MGHRA, CDR2 YSYEKL. The CDR3 consists of 15 residues. Trimming pared 0 bases from V and 7 bases from J, leaving 13 bases between. Only in-frame clones appear in the TCRdb table, and some are missing; sequencing was by immunoSEQ multiplex PCR. Of around 100,000 clones detected, roughly 84% appear once; the ten largest clones hold around 0.95%. Study-level results: GvH clonotypes were identified within recipient marrow, with a subset emerging first in ileum or blood.

A word on this clone: Antigen specificity is unknown.

The chain combines TRBV4-1 with TRBJ1-5, with TRBD1 as a possible D gene (6 bases). This receptor was identified in a human donor who was the organ donor for an intestinal transplant. Sequences were derived from unstimulated CD4+ T cells sorted from spleen or lymph node cells, sampled before transplant. The CDR3 DNA is TGCGCCAGCAGCCAAGATTCAGGGGCCGGCCAGCCCCAGCATTTT. It specifies CASSQDSGAGQPQHF.